This T cell receptor beta chain stems from a study of cytomegalovirus exposure and HLA in healthy donors. Study-wide context: The Caucasian-associated ancestry cluster contained about 80% of the approximately 410 genotyped donors. Study-wide results and caveats: CMV serostatus was the sole immune exposure data available. In a later analysis, a genetic analysis reported fewer productive-TCR N-insertions in an Asian-associated ancestry cluster than the cohort average.

CDR3 length equals 14 residues. The V gene lost 5 bases and the J gene lost 4 bases, with 14 bases spanning the gap. Germline V gene lookup returns CDR1 MDHEN and CDR2 SYDVKM. As to this clone: Its specificity is unknown.

The PCR had 60 Vbeta and 13 Jbeta primers. The repertoire was sequenced with immunoSEQ multiplex PCR; TCRdb's copy has only in-frame clones and lacks some. In total, the table holds about 200,000 clones. The chain is built from TRBV28 and TRBJ1-2; D might be TRBD1 (6 bases). The sequence was collected from a girl aged 2 to 10 in good health and CMV-seropositive. The specimen sequenced was PBMCs. DNA of the CDR3: TGTGCCAGCAGTCAACAGGGTCGGAGCTATGGCTACACCTTC. Its protein product is CASSQQGRSYGYTF.